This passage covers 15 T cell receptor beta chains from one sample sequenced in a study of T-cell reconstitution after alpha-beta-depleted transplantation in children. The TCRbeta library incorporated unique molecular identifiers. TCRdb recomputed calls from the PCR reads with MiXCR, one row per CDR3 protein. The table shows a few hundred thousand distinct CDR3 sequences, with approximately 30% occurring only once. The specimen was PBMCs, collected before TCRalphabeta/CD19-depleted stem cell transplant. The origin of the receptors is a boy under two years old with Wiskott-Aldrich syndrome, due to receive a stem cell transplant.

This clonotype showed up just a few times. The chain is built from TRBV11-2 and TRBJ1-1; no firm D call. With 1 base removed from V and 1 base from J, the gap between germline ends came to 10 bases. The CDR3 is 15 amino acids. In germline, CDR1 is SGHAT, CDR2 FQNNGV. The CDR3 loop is CASSLGRRRNTEAFF. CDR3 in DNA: TGTGCCAGCAGCTTAGGCAGGCGAAGGAACACTGAAGCTTTCTTT. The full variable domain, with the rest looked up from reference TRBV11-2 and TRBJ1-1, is EAGVAQSPRYKIIEKRQSVAFWCNPISGHATLYWYQQILGQGPKLLIQFQNNGVVDDSQLPKDRFSAERLKGVDSTLKIQPAKLEDSAVYLCASSLGRRRNTEAFFGQGTRLTVV.

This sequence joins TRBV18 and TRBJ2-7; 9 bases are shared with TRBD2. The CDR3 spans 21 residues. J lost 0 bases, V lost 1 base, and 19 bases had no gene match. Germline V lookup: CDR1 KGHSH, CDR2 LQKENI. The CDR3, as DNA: TGTGCCAGCTCACCACTTCCCGGAGCCGTGACTAGCGGATTAACCTCCTACGAGCAGTACTTC. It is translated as CASSPLPGAVTSGLTSYEQYF.

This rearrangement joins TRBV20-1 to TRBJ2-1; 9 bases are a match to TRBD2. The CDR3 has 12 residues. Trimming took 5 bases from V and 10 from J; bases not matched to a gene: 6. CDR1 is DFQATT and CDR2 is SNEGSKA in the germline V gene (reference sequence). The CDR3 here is CSAEGLAGEQFF. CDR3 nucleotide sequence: TGCAGTGCTGAGGGGCTAGCGGGAGAGCAGTTCTTC.

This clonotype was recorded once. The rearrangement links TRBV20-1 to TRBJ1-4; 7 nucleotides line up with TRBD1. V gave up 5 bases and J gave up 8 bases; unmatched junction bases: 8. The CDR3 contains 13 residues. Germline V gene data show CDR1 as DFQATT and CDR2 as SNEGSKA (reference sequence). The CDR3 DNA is TGCAGTGCTTTCTGGGACAGCAGAGAAAAACTGTTTTTT. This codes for CSAFWDSREKLFF.

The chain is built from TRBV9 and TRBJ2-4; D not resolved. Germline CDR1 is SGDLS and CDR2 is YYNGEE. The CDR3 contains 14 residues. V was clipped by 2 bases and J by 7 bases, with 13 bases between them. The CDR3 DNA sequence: TGTGCCAGCAGCGTTCAAGGGATCGGGAACATTCAGTACTTC. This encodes CASSVQGIGNIQYF.

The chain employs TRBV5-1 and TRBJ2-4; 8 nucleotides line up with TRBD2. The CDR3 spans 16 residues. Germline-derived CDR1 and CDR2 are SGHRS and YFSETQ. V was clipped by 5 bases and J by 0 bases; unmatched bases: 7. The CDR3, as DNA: TGCGCCAGCAGTCTCAGCGGGAGAGTAGCCAAAAACATTCAGTACTTC. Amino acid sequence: CASSLSGRVAKNIQYF.

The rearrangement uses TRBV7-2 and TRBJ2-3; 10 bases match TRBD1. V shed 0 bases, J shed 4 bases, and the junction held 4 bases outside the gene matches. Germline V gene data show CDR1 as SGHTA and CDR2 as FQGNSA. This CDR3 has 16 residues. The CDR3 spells CASSLAGTGVADTQYF. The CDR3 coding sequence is TGTGCCAGCAGCTTAGCGGGGACAGGGGTGGCAGATACGCAGTATTTT. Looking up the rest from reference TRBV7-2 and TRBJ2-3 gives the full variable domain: GAGVSQSPSNKVTEKGKDVELRCDPISGHTALYWYRQSLGQGLEFLIYFQGNSAPDKSGLPSDRFSAERTGGSVSTLTIQRTQQEDSAVYLCASSLAGTGVADTQYFGPGTRLTVL.

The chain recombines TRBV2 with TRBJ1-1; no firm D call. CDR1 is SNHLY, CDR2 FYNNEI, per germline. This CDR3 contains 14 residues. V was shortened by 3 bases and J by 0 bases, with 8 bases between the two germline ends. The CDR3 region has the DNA TGTGCCAGCAGTGAGGGAGCGCTGAACACTGAAGCTTTCTTT. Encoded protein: CASSEGALNTEAFF.

The CDR3 region is CASSPFEGGNNLNEQFF. In DNA, the CDR3 is TGTGCCAGCAGCCCTTTCGAGGGAGGCAATAATTTGAATGAGCAGTTCTTC. The chain combines TRBV14 with TRBJ2-1; D might be TRBD2 (6 bases). CDR3 length: 17 residues. V was clipped by 4 bases and J by 7 bases, with 23 bases between them. CDR1 SGHDN and CDR2 FVKESK come from the germline V gene.

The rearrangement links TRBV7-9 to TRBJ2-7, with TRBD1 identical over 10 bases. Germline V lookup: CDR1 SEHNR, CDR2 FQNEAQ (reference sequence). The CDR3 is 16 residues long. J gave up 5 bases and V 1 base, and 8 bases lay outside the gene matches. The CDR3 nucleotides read TGTGCCAGCAGCTTAGGAGCGACAGGGGGCTACGACGAGCAGTACTTC. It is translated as CASSLGATGGYDEQYF.

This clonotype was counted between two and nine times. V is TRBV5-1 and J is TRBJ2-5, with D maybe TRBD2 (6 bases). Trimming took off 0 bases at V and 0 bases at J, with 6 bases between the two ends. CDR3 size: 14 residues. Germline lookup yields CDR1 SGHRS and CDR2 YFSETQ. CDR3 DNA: TGCGCCAGCAGCTTGGGGGAGGACCAAGAGACCCAGTACTTC. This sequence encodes CASSLGEDQETQYF. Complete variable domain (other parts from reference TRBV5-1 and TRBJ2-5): KAGVTQTPRYLIKTRGQQVTLSCSPISGHRSVSWYQQTPGQGLQFLFEYFSETQRNKGNFPGRFSGRQFSNSRSEMNVSTLELGDSALYLCASSLGEDQETQYFGPGTRLLVL.

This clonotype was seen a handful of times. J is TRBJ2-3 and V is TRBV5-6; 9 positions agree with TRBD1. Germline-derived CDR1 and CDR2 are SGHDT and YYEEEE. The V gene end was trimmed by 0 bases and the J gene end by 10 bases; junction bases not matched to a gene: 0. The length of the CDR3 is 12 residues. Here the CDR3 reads CASSLGDRAQYF. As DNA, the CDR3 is TGTGCCAGCAGCTTGGGGGACAGGGCGCAGTATTTT.

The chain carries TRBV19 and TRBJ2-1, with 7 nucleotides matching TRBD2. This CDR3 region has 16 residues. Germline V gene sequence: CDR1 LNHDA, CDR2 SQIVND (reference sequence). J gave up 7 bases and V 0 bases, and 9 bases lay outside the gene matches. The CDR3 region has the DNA TGTGCCAGTAGTATAGATTTGAGGGAGGGCCGGAATGAGCAGTTCTTC. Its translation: CASSIDLREGRNEQFF.

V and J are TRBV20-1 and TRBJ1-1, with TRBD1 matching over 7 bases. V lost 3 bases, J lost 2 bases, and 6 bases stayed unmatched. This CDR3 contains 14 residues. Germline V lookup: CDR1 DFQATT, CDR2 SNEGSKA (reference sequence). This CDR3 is CSARNRGGNTEAFF. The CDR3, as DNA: TGCAGTGCTAGGAACAGGGGTGGAAACACTGAAGCTTTCTTT.

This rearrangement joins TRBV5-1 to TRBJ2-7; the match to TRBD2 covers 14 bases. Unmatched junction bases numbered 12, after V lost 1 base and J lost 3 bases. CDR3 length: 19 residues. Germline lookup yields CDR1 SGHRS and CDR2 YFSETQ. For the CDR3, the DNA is TGCGCCAGCAGCTTGCCGGTCGGACTAGCGGGGGGAATGTTCTACGAGCAGTACTTC. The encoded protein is CASSLPVGLAGGMFYEQYF.